The 3 T cell receptor beta chains reported below all come from one sample, sequenced in a study of identical twins. A single record per CDR3 protein comes from TCRdb applying MiXCR to the 5' RACE reads. The sample carries around 200,000 distinct CDR3 sequences, approximately 9% recorded once. Sequencing was performed on memory (CD45RO+) T cells sorted from blood. These receptors were obtained from a woman between 18 and 29 years old in good health.

In this sample, this clonotype turned up a few times. The chain recombines TRBV12-3 or TRBV12-4 with TRBJ1-5; D remains unclear. V shed 0 bases and J shed 3 bases, with 9 bases lying between them. This CDR3 region has 15 residues. CDR3 in amino acids: CASSLAGRDNQPQHF. CDR3 in DNA: TGTGCCAGCAGTTTAGCCGGTCGGGACAATCAGCCCCAGCATTTT.

This clonotype was seen a handful of times. The V and J genes are TRBV7-2 and TRBJ2-7; D is unresolved. Looked up from germline, CDR1 is SGHTA and CDR2 is FQGNSA. This CDR3 spans 13 amino acids. V was shortened by 5 bases and J by 3 bases, with 11 bases between the two germline ends. CDR3 nucleotides: TGTGCCAGCAGCACAAGGACCCGCTACGAGCAGTACTTC. Translated: CASSTRTRYEQYF.

This clonotype has more than one count but fewer than ten. V gene TRBV2 combines with J gene TRBJ1-3; D call uncertain. The CDR3 contains 15 residues. Trimming cost V 6 bases and J 0 bases, with 12 bases left between them. CDR1 is SNHLY and CDR2 is FYNNEI in the germline V gene. CDR3 bases: TGTGCCAGCAGCCCGCCGGGCCTCTCTGGAAACACCATATATTTT. Amino acid sequence: CASSPPGLSGNTIYF. The full variable domain, completed using reference TRBV2 and TRBJ1-3, is EPEVTQTPSHQVTQMGQEVILRCVPISNHLYFYWYRQILGQKVEFLVSFYNNEISEKSEIFDDQFSVERPDGSNFTLKIRSTKLEDSAMYFCASSPPGLSGNTIYFGEGSWLTVV.